This paragraph covers one T cell receptor beta chain sequence. This sample was taken from a study of blood T cell repertoires in COVID-19. Some clones are missing from TCRdb's copy, which holds only in-frame ones; the method was immunoSEQ multiplex PCR. The sample contains roughly 240,000 clones, around 86% of which appear only once. V gave up 0 bases and J gave up 3 bases, with 11 bases separating them. This CDR3 region has 15 residues. The V gene's germline CDR1 is LGHNA and CDR2 YSLEER. V gene TRBV4-3 combines with J gene TRBJ1-2, with a possible D match to TRBD1 (5 bases). The sample comprised peripheral blood. The TCR sequence derives from a man aged 18 to 35 with active or convalescent COVID-19. CDR3 nucleotide sequence: TGCGCCAGCAGCCAAGATTCGGGGGGGGACTATGGCTACACCTTC. Protein product: CASSQDSGGDYGYTF.